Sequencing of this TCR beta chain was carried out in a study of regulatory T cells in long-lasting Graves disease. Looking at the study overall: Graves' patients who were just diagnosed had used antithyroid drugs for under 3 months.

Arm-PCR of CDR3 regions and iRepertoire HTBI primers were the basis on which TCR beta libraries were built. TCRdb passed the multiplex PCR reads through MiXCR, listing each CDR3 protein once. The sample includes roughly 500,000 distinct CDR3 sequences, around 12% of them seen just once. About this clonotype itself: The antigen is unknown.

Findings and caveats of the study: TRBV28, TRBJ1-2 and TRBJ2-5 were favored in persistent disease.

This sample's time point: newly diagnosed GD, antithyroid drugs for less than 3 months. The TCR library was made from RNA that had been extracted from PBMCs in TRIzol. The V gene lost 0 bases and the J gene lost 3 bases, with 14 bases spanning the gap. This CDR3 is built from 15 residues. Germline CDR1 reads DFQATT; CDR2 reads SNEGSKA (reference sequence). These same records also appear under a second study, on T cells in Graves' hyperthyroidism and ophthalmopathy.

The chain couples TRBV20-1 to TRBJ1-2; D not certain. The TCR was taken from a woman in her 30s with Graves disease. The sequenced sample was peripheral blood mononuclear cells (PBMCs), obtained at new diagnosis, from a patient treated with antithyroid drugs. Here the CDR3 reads CSARDARESYYGYTF. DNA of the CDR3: TGCAGTGCTAGAGATGCGCGGGAGTCCTACTATGGCTACACCTTC.